Listed here is a single TCR beta chain. The sample's treatment: oral pan-JAK inhibitor, 5-10 mg twice daily. This sample is drawn from a study of CD8+ T cells in alopecia areata. The CDR3 is 15 amino acids. Germline loops: CDR1 MGHRA, CDR2 YSYEKL. V lost 2 bases to trimming and J lost 2 bases, with 11 bases between them. cDNA serving as the sequencing template came from extracted, reverse transcribed RNA. Assay: immunoSEQ multiplex PCR; the TCRdb copy retains only in-frame clones and omits some. The sample has some 220,000 clones; roughly 56% are singletons. The sample was CD4+ T cells sorted from blood, taken at week 4, from a patient treated with tofacitinib. The TCR comes from a human donor with alopecia areata. The chain combines TRBV4-1 with TRBJ2-3, with no clear D. The CDR3, as DNA: TGCGCCAGCAGCCAATGGGTGGGTTCCACAGATACGCAGTATTTT. This translates into CASSQWVGSTDTQYF.